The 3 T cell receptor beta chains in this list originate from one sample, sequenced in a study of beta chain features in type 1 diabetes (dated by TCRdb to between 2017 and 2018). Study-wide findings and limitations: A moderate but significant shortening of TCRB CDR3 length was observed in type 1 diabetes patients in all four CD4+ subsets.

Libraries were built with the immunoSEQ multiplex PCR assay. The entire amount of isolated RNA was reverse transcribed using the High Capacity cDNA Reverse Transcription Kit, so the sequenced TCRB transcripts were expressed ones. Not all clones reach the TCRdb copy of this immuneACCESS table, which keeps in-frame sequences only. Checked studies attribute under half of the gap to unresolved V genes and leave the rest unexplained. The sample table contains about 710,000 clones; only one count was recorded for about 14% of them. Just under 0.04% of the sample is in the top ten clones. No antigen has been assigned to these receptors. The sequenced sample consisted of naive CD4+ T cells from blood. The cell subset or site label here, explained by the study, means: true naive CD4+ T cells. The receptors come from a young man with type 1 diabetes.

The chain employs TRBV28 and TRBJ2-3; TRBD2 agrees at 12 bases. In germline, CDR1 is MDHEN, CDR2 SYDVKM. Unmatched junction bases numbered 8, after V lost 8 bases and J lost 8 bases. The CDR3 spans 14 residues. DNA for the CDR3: TGTGCCAGCGAGACTAGCGGGGGTAGGACTACGCAGTATTTT. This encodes CASETSGGRTTQYF.

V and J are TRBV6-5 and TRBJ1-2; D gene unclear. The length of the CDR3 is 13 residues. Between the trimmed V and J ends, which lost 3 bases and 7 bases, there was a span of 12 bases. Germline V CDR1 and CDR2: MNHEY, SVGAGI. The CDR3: CASSYRQLAGYTF. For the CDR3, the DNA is TGTGCCAGCAGTTATAGGCAGCTGGCTGGCTACACCTTC.

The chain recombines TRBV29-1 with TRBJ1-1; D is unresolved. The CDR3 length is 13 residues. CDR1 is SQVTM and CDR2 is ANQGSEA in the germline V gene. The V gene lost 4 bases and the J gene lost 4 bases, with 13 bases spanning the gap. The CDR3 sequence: CSVGTRTGTEAFF. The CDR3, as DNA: TGCAGCGTTGGTACTCGGACGGGCACTGAAGCTTTCTTT.